Listed here are 9 T cell receptor beta chains from one sample, sequenced in a study of blood T cell repertoires in COVID-19. Repertoires were generated with immunoSEQ multiplex PCR, while TCRdb's copy carries only in-frame clones and drops some. The sample includes over 90,000 clones, over 75% of them seen just once. Sequencing was done on a sample of peripheral blood. All receptors derive from a human donor in a cohort sampled during active COVID-19.

This sequence joins TRBV7-2 and TRBJ2-1, with 8 nucleotides matching TRBD1. In germline, CDR1 is SGHTA, CDR2 FQGNSA. This CDR3 region has 13 residues. V shed 3 bases and J 7 bases; nucleotides not matched to a gene: 2. The CDR3 nucleotides read TGTGCCAGCAGCTTCAACAGGGGGAATGAGCAGTTCTTC. It yields the protein CASSFNRGNEQFF. The full variable domain, in which reference TRBV7-2 and TRBJ2-1 provide the parts outside the CDR3, is GAGVSQSPSNKVTEKGKDVELRCDPISGHTALYWYRQSLGQGLEFLIYFQGNSAPDKSGLPSDRFSAERTGGSVSTLTIQRTQQEDSAVYLCASSFNRGNEQFFGPGTRLTVL.

This chain uses TRBV5-6 with TRBJ1-6; perhaps TRBD1 as D (6 bases). The V gene lost 1 base and the J gene lost 0 bases, with 8 bases spanning the gap. CDR1 and CDR2 (germline): SGHDT, YYEEEE. The CDR3 has 16 residues. The CDR3 DNA follows: TGTGCCAGCAGCTTGTCAGGGGCCTCCTATAATTCACCCCTCCACTTT. Encoded protein: CASSLSGASYNSPLHF.

The gene calls are TRBV5-6 and TRBJ1-2; possible D gene TRBD1, 5 bases. V shed 0 bases and J shed 5 bases, with 14 bases lying between them. The CDR3 is 15 amino acids. Germline V gives CDR1 SGHDT, CDR2 YYEEEE. Here the CDR3 reads CASSLGGDRPYGYTF. As DNA, the CDR3 is TGTGCCAGCAGCTTGGGGGGGGACCGCCCGTATGGCTACACCTTC.

The table lists this clone with a count of one. In DNA, the CDR3 is TGTGCCAGCTCACCGGAACAGGGTACCAACGAGCAGTACTTC. Protein product: CASSPEQGTNEQYF. V is TRBV18 and J is TRBJ2-7; TRBD1 is a possible D gene (6 bases). Germline V gene sequence: CDR1 KGHSH, CDR2 LQKENI. CDR3 length: 14 amino acids. V lost 3 bases, J lost 5 bases, and 14 bases lay in between.

The rearrangement uses TRBV10-3 and TRBJ2-2; D possibly corresponds to TRBD1 (6 bases). With 6 bases removed from V and 8 bases from J, the gap between germline ends came to 13 bases. Germline CDR1 is ENHRY and CDR2 is SYGVKD. This CDR3 region has 13 residues. The DNA for the CDR3 is TGTGCCATCAGAAAGACAGGCGGGGGGGAGCTGTTTTTT. The encoded protein is CAIRKTGGGELFF.

The genes are TRBV5-1 and TRBJ2-7; TRBD2 aligns across 14 bases. The CDR3 is 16 amino acids. The germline gives CDR1 SGHRS, CDR2 YFSETQ. With V trimmed by 4 bases and J by 3 bases, 6 bases remained unmatched. The CDR3 bases are TGCGCCAGCAGCACCGGACTAGCGGGAGGAATCTACGAGCAGTACTTC. It specifies CASSTGLAGGIYEQYF.

The sample holds one count of this clone. The chain links TRBV28 to TRBJ2-5; D is undetermined. CDR3 size: 13 residues. Per the germline V gene, CDR1 is MDHEN and CDR2 is SYDVKM. Deletions cut 5 bases from V and 1 base from J, with 8 bases between. CDR3: CASSPGSQETQYF. The CDR3 coding sequence is TGTGCCAGCAGTCCCGGTAGCCAAGAGACCCAGTACTTC.

V and J are TRBV5-1 and TRBJ2-5; D is uncertain. Germline CDR1 SGHRS, CDR2 YFSETQ. This CDR3 has 14 amino acids. V lost 2 bases and J 1 base, leaving 9 bases between the germline ends. As DNA, the CDR3 is TGCGCCAGCAGCTTCCAACAGTTCCAAGAGACCCAGTACTTC. Translating gives CASSFQQFQETQYF.

This clone is labeled medium-sized. The chain recombines TRBV7-3 with TRBJ2-7, with D perhaps TRBD2 (5 bases). Per the germline V gene, CDR1 is SGHTA and CDR2 is FQGTGA. The V end lost 8 bases, the J end lost 5 bases, and 13 bases lay between the germline ends. The CDR3 totals 12 residues. The CDR3 bases are TGTGCCAGCCCACGAGGGCCGCACGAGCAGTACTTC. Its translation: CASPRGPHEQYF.